This TCR beta chain was found in a study of T cells in Graves' hyperthyroidism and ophthalmopathy. This clonotype was counted many times. The V end was cut by 1 base, the J end by 6 bases, with 6 bases between. Per germline, CDR1 LNHNV and CDR2 YYDKDF (reference sequence). This CDR3 is 13 amino acids long. TCR beta CDR3 regions were amplified from RNA. The primer set for the first-round RT-PCR of the TCR CDR3 was HTBI. TCRdb re-derived calls from the multiplex PCR reads in MiXCR, one entry per CDR3 protein. The profile covers about 700,000 distinct CDR3 sequences, with over 40% appearing a single time and less than 9% taken by the ten largest.

The clonotype originates from an adult man with Graves' disease, either hyperthyroidism or ophthalmopathy (not recorded which). The rearrangement links TRBV15 to TRBJ1-4, with D hard to call. The specimen was peripheral blood or thyroid tissue (not recorded which). The CDR3 bases are TGTGCCACCAGCAGAGCCCCCGATGAAAAACTGTTTTTT. This encodes CATSRAPDEKLFF.